Listed below are T cell receptor beta chains from one sample, sequenced in a study of cytomegalovirus exposure and HLA in healthy donors. Clones were read by immunoSEQ multiplex PCR, and TCRdb kept only the in-frame ones, dropping some. The table records about 220,000 clones, around 76% of them present only once. The specimen was PBMCs. The origin of the receptors is a man aged 18 to 29 in good health and CMV-seronegative. The CDR3 runs from the conserved cysteine through the conserved F or W. Each record gives: V gene, J gene, D gene, clone size, CDR3 protein, CDR3 DNA. D genes are given only for firm matches. A row's size may be missing; if present it is once, few, many or a size class.

v_gene: TRBV7-9
j_gene: TRBJ2-7
d_gene: TRBD1
abundance: NA
CDR3aa: CASRATGTDSYEQYF
CDR3nt: TGTGCCAGCAGGGCGACCGGGACAGATTCCTACGAGCAGTACTTC

v_gene: TRBV4-1
j_gene: TRBJ1-4
d_gene: NA
abundance: NA
CDR3aa: CASSRLGGEKLFF
CDR3nt: TGCGCCAGCAGCCGACTCGGCGGGGAAAAACTGTTTTTT

v_gene: TRBV6-4
j_gene: TRBJ1-2
d_gene: NA
abundance: NA
CDR3aa: CASSDPPLSGGPYGYTF
CDR3nt: TGTGCCAGCAGTGACCCGCCGCTTTCGGGGGGTCCCTATGGCTACACCTTC

v_gene: TRBV30
j_gene: TRBJ1-1
d_gene: NA
abundance: few
CDR3aa: CAWVDGGAAFF
CDR3nt: TGTGCCTGGGTTGATGGCGGGGCCGCTTTCTTT

v_gene: TRBV4-1
j_gene: TRBJ1-2
d_gene: TRBD1
abundance: few
CDR3aa: CASSQVTGGTANYGYTF
CDR3nt: TGCGCCAGCAGCCAAGTTACAGGGGGCACGGCTAACTATGGCTACACCTTC

v_gene: TRBV30
j_gene: TRBJ2-7
d_gene: TRBD2
abundance: NA
CDR3aa: CAWSVRGTSSHEQYF
CDR3nt: TGTGCCTGGAGTGTACGGGGGACTAGCTCCCACGAGCAGTACTTC

v_gene: TRBV15
j_gene: TRBJ2-7
d_gene: NA
abundance: NA
CDR3aa: CATSRGREMVYEQYF
CDR3nt: TGTGCCACCAGCAGAGGACGGGAGATGGTTTACGAGCAGTACTTC

v_gene: TRBV7-2
j_gene: TRBJ2-5
d_gene: TRBD1
abundance: few
CDR3aa: CASSLGQGQETQYF
CDR3nt: TGTGCCAGCAGCCTCGGACAGGGCCAAGAGACCCAGTACTTC

v_gene: TRBV27
j_gene: TRBJ1-4
d_gene: TRBD1
abundance: NA
CDR3aa: CASSLLGGGEKLFF
CDR3nt: TGTGCCAGCAGTTTATTAGGGGGCGGTGAAAAACTGTTTTTT

v_gene: TRBV28
j_gene: TRBJ1-5
d_gene: NA
abundance: NA
CDR3aa: CASSSLSNQPQHF
CDR3nt: TGTGCCAGCAGTTCCCTTAGCAATCAGCCCCAGCATTTT

v_gene: TRBV18
j_gene: TRBJ1-1
d_gene: NA
abundance: NA
CDR3aa: CASSPILGEGVDTEAFF
CDR3nt: TGTGCCAGCTCACCAATCCTAGGTGAGGGGGTCGACACTGAAGCTTTCTTT

v_gene: TRBV15
j_gene: TRBJ1-4
d_gene: NA
abundance: NA
CDR3aa: CATSRDSGGANEKLFF
CDR3nt: TGTGCTACCAGCAGAGATTCCGGGGGGGCTAATGAAAAACTGTTTTTT

v_gene: TRBV7-2
j_gene: TRBJ2-7
d_gene: NA
abundance: NA
CDR3aa: CASSPSSAISYEQYF
CDR3nt: TGTGCCAGCAGCCCCTCTAGCGCAATCTCCTACGAGCAGTACTTC

v_gene: TRBV5-5
j_gene: TRBJ1-1
d_gene: NA
abundance: NA
CDR3aa: CASSFIARANTEAFF
CDR3nt: TGTGCCAGCAGCTTCATAGCCAGGGCGAACACTGAAGCTTTCTTT

v_gene: TRBV27
j_gene: TRBJ1-2
d_gene: NA
abundance: NA
CDR3aa: CASSPRQSRYGYTF
CDR3nt: TGTGCCAGCAGTCCCCGACAATCCCGATATGGCTACACCTTC

v_gene: TRBV29-1
j_gene: TRBJ2-6
d_gene: NA
abundance: NA
CDR3aa: CSEYHRVLVCGANVLTF
CDR3nt: TGCAGCGAATACCACAGGGTTCTAGTGTGTGGGGCCAACGTCCTGACTTTC

v_gene: TRBV19
j_gene: TRBJ2-3
d_gene: TRBD2
abundance: NA
CDR3aa: CASKFAGGPSYF
CDR3nt: TGTGCCAGTAAGTTTGCGGGAGGGCCCTCCTATTTT

v_gene: TRBV19
j_gene: TRBJ2-7
d_gene: TRBD2
abundance: NA
CDR3aa: CASSLSGRALWEQYF
CDR3nt: TGTGCCAGTAGTTTAAGCGGGAGGGCACTGTGGGAGCAGTACTTC

v_gene: TRBV28
j_gene: TRBJ1-2
d_gene: NA
abundance: NA
CDR3aa: CASGWARTDNYGYTF
CDR3nt: TGTGCCAGCGGATGGGCTAGGACAGACAACTATGGCTACACCTTC

v_gene: TRBV5-1
j_gene: TRBJ2-5
d_gene: NA
abundance: NA
CDR3aa: CASTSGTKFQETQYF
CDR3nt: TGCGCCAGCACCTCCGGGACAAAATTCCAAGAGACCCAGTACTTC